This TCR beta chain was recovered during a study of early T cells in non-severe SARS-CoV-2 infection. The overall study: From unsorted whole blood, bulk RNA was sequenced, and the chains remained unpaired.

This clonotype was observed many times. TCRdb re-called the 5' RACE reads through MiXCR, storing one row per CDR3 protein. This table has under 45,000 distinct CDR3 sequences, almost 5.5% appearing once. With 6 bases removed from V and 5 bases from J, the gap between germline ends came to 11 bases. This CDR3 contains 13 residues. The V gene's germline CDR1 is SGHAT and CDR2 FQNNGV. Sequencing used whole blood, obtained at baseline. The chain uses TRBV11-2 and TRBJ2-1; D possibly uses TRBD1 or TRBD2 (5 bases each). The TCR was taken from an adult who was a healthcare worker with PCR-confirmed SARS-CoV-2 infection or an uninfected control (not recorded which). The CDR3 loop is CASRGDVDNEQFF. The DNA for the CDR3 is TGTGCCAGCAGGGGGGACGTTGACAATGAGCAGTTCTTC.